A single sample is the source of the 9 T cell receptor beta chains below, sequenced in a study of CD8+CD57+ T cells in acquired aplastic anemia (dated by TCRdb to the late 2010s). The sequencer was an Illumina HiSeq 2000. TCR beta VDJ combination and CDR3 sequence profiling used genomic DNA as the template. Starting from the raw public reads, TCRdb applied fastp trimming at Q25, assembled clones with MiXCR and retained in-frame beta chains. CDR3 protein duplicates are merged, each entry listing the most common genes and DNA. The sample yields 400,000 to 450,000 distinct CDR3 sequences; around 72% were counted once. The top ten clones comprise 3% to 4.5% of the sample. Sequences were obtained from sorted CD4+, CD8+, or CD8+CD57+ T cells (not recorded which) from PBMCs. These receptors all come from a human donor in good health, serving as a control.

Concerning this clonotype itself: The conserved phenylalanine or tryptophan is not found at the CDR3 terminus, so this likely reflects a read error. The limits of the CDR3 on the DNA are not certain, so only TCRdb's listed CDR3 is given. The gene calls are TRBV2 and TRBJ1-2; TRBD1, as called in the table, went unchecked against the DNA. Germline V lookup: CDR1 SNHLY, CDR2 FYNNEI. Termini included, the CDR3 measures 16 amino acids. CDR3 loop: CASSFSQGDYGYTFGS.

Concerning this clonotype itself: The conserved phenylalanine or tryptophan normally closing the CDR3 is absent here, so this likely arose from a read error. The J gene is TRBJ2-7, the V gene TRBV5-1; 8 bases map to TRBD2. Germline V gene lookup returns CDR1 SGHRS and CDR2 YFSETQ. Germline trimming cut 2 bases from V and 1 base from J; bases unmatched to any gene: 11. CDR3 length equals 17 residues. The CDR3 reads CASSLVISGVGSYEQYL. In DNA, the CDR3 is TGCGCCAGCAGCTTAGTTATTAGCGGGGTTGGTTCCTACGAGCAGTACCTC.

As concerns this clonotype: One end of the junction varies from germline; a read error may be responsible. V gene TRBV7-7 combines with J gene TRBJ2-1; TRBD1 matches at 8 bases. The CDR3 totals 15 residues. Germline CDR1 reads SSHAT; CDR2 reads FNYEAQ (reference sequence). The CDR3 DNA reads as TGTGCTAGCAGCTACGACAGGGGCTCTCGCAATGAGCAGTTCTTC. Protein sequence: CASSYDRGSRNEQFF.

This rearrangement joins TRBV7-9 to TRBJ2-5; 8 bases line up with TRBD1. V lost 3 bases and J lost 1; bases outside the gene matches: 4. This CDR3 has 15 residues. Germline V gene sequence: CDR1 SEHNR, CDR2 FQNEAQ (reference sequence). The CDR3 bases are TGTGCCAGCAGCTTCCAGGGGGCTAGCCAAGAGACCCAGTACTTC. Its protein is CASSFQGASQETQYF. Full variable domain (remainder filled in from reference TRBV7-9 and TRBJ2-5): DTGVSQNPRHKITKRGQNVTFRCDPISEHNRLYWYRQTLGQGPEFLTYFQNEAQLEKSRLLSDRFSAERPKGSFSTLEIQRTEQGDSAMYLCASSFQGASQETQYFGPGTRLLVL.

This clonotype was counted many times. This chain joins TRBV5-6 and TRBJ2-7; possible D gene TRBD1, 8 bases. CDR1 and CDR2 from the germline V gene are SGHDT and YYEEEE. This CDR3 is built from 15 residues. Trimming removed 2 bases at V and 4 bases at J, with 16 bases between. The CDR3 here is CASSLNGQGGYEQYF. CDR3 bases: TGTGCCAGCAGCTTAAACGGACAGGGAGGGTACGAGCAGTACTTC.

V is TRBV5-6 and J is TRBJ1-6; D is ambiguous. V was clipped by 0 bases and J by 10 bases, with 5 bases between them. The CDR3 length is 12 residues. The germline V gene encodes CDR1 SGHDT and CDR2 YYEEEE. This CDR3 is CASSLVYSPLHF. Here the CDR3 DNA reads TGTGCCAGCAGCTTGGTGTACTCACCCCTCCACTTT.

The V and J genes are TRBV9 and TRBJ1-4; D call uncertain. CDR1 SGDLS and CDR2 YYNGEE come from the germline V gene. The V gene lost 3 bases and the J gene lost 16 bases, with 22 bases spanning the gap. The CDR3 spans 14 residues. CDR3 amino acids: CASSGELSTDKQFF. CDR3 DNA: TGTGCCAGCAGCGGAGAACTGAGCACAGATAAGCAGTTTTTT.

In this sample, this clonotype turned up many times. The chain uses TRBV20-1 and TRBJ1-5; D may be TRBD1 (6 bases). V was cut by 6 bases and J by 7 bases, with 16 bases left in between. Germline loops: CDR1 DFQATT, CDR2 SNEGSKA (reference sequence). There are 13 residues in the CDR3. CDR3 sequence: CSAPQGGNQPQHF. The DNA of the CDR3 is TGCAGTGCCCCACAGGGAGGGAACCAGCCCCAGCATTTT.

This clonotype was found many times. The V call is TRBV9, the J call TRBJ2-5; 8 bases are shared with TRBD2. Germline V gene lookup returns CDR1 SGDLS and CDR2 YYNGEE. With 3 bases clipped from V and 5 bases from J, the junction kept 9 bases outside the gene matches. The CDR3 is made up of 15 amino acids. CDR3 nucleotide sequence: TGTGCCAGCAGCGCGGGAGGGGGGGCCGGGGAGACCCAGTACTTC. It is translated as CASSAGGGAGETQYF.